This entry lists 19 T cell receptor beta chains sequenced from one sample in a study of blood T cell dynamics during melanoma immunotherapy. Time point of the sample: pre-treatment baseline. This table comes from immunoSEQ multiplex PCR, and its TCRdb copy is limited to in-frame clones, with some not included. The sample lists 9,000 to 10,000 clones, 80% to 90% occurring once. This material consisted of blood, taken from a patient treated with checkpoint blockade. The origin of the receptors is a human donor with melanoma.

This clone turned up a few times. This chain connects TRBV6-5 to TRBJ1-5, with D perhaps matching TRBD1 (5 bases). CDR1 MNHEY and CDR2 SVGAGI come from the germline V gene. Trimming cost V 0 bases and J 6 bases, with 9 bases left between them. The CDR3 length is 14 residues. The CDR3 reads CASSYSGESQPQHF. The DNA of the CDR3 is TGTGCCAGCAGTTACTCAGGGGAAAGTCAGCCCCAGCATTTT.

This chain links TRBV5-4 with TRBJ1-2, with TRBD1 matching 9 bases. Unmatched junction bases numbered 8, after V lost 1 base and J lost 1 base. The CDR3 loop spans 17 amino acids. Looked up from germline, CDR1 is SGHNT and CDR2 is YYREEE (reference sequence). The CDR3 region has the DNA TGTGCCAGCAGCTTGTTGGGACAGGGTGTTTTTAACTATGGCTACACCTTC. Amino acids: CASSLLGQGVFNYGYTF.

CDR3 sequence: CASSPRDRGTEQYF. Here the CDR3 DNA reads TGCGCCAGCAGCCCCAGGGACAGGGGGACCGAGCAGTACTTC. V and J are TRBV5-1 and TRBJ2-7, with 11 bases fitting TRBD1. Germline values: CDR1 SGHRS, CDR2 YFSETQ. The CDR3 spans 14 residues. V shed 4 bases, J shed 6 bases, and the junction held 6 bases outside the gene matches.

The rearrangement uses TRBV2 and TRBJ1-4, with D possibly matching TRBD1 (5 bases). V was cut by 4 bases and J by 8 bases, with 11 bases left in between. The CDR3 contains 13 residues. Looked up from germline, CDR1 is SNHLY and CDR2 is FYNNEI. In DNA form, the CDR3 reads TGTGCCAGCAGTGCAGGGTCGGTCGAAAAACTGTTTTTT. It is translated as CASSAGSVEKLFF. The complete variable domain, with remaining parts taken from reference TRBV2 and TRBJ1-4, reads EPEVTQTPSHQVTQMGQEVILRCVPISNHLYFYWYRQILGQKVEFLVSFYNNEISEKSEIFDDQFSVERPDGSNFTLKIRSTKLEDSAMYFCASSAGSVEKLFFGSGTQLSVL.

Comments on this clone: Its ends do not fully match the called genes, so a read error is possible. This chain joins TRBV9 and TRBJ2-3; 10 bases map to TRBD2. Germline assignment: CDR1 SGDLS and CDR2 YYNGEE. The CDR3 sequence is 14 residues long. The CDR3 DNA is TGTGCCAGCAGCGTAGCCCTAGCGGGGGATAGGCAGTATTTT. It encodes CASSVALAGDRQYF.

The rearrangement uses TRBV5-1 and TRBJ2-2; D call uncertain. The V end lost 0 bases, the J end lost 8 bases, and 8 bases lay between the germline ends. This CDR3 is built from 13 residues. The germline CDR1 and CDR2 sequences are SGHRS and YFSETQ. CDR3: CASSLGQNGELFF. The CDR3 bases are TGCGCCAGCAGCTTGGGCCAGAATGGGGAGCTGTTTTTT.

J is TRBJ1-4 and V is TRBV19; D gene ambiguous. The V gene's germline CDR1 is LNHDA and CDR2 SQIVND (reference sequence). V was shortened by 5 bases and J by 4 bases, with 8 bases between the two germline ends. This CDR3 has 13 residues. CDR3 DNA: TGTGCCAGTAGTCGGCAGGTTAATGAAAAACTGTTTTTT. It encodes CASSRQVNEKLFF. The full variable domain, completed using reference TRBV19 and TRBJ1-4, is DGGITQSPKYLFRKEGQNVTLSCEQNLNHDAMYWYRQDPGQGLRLIYYSQIVNDFQKGDIAEGYSVSREKKESFPLTVTSAQKNPTAFYLCASSRQVNEKLFFGSGTQLSVL.

The CDR3 DNA reads as TGTGCCAGCAGCCCACAGGGAGCCTACGAGCAGTACTTC. Translating it yields CASSPQGAYEQYF. The rearrangement joins TRBV14 to TRBJ2-7; a possible D gene is TRBD1 (6 bases). This CDR3 spans 13 amino acids. V lost 4 bases to trimming and J lost 2 bases, with 9 bases between them. Germline lookup yields CDR1 SGHDN and CDR2 FVKESK.

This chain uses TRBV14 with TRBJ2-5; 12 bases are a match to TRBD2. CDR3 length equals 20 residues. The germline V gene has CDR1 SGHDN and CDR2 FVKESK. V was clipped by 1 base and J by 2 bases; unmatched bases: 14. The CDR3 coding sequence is TGTGCCAGCAGCCAAGCTGGTCTGCTAGCGGGGGGGCCTAGACAAGAGACCCAGTACTTC. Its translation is CASSQAGLLAGGPRQETQYF.

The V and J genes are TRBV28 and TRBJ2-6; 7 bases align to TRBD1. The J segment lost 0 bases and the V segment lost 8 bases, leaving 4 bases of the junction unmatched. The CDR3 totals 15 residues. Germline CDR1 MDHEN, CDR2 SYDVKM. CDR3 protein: CASSEGASGANVLTF. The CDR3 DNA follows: TGTGCCAGCTCTGAGGGGGCCTCTGGGGCCAACGTCCTGACTTTC.

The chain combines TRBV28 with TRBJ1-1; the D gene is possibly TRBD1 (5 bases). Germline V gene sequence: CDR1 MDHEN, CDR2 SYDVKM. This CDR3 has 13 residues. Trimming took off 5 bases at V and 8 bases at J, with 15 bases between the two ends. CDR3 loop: CASSPNGGREAFF. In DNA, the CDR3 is TGTGCCAGCAGTCCTAACGGGGGTCGGGAAGCTTTCTTT.

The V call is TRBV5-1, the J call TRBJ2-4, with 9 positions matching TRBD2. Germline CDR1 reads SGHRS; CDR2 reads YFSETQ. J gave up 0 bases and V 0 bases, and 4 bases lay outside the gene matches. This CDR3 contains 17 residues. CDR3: CASSLGGLAGAKNIQYF. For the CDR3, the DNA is TGCGCCAGCAGCTTGGGGGGACTAGCCGGAGCCAAAAACATTCAGTACTTC. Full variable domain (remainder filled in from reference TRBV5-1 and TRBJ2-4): KAGVTQTPRYLIKTRGQQVTLSCSPISGHRSVSWYQQTPGQGLQFLFEYFSETQRNKGNFPGRFSGRQFSNSRSEMNVSTLELGDSALYLCASSLGGLAGAKNIQYFGAGTRLSVL.

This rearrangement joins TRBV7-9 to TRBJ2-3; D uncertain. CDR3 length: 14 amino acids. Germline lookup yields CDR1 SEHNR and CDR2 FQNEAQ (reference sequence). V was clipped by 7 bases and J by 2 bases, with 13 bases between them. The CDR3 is CASIQEGVTDTQYF. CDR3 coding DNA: TGTGCCAGCATCCAAGAAGGCGTCACAGATACGCAGTATTTT.

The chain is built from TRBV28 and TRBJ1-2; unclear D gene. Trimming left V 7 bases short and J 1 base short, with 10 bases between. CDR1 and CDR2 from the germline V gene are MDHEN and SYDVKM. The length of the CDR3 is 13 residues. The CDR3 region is CASNSPDNYGYTF. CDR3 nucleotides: TGTGCCAGCAACTCTCCCGATAACTATGGCTACACCTTC.

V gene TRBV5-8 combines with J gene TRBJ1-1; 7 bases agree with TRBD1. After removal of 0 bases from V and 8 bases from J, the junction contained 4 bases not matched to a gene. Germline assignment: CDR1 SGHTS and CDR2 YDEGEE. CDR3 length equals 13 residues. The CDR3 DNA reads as TGTGCCAGCAGCTTGGCCGGACAGGTGGAAGCTTTCTTT. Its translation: CASSLAGQVEAFF.

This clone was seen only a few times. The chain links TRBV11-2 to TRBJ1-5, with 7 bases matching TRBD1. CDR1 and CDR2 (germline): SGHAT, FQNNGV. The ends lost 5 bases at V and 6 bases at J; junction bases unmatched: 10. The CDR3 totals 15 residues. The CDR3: CASSPDRAGGQPQHF. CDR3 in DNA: TGTGCCAGCAGCCCCGACAGGGCGGGCGGTCAGCCCCAGCATTTT. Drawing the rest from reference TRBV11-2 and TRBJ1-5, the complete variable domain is EAGVAQSPRYKIIEKRQSVAFWCNPISGHATLYWYQQILGQGPKLLIQFQNNGVVDDSQLPKDRFSAERLKGVDSTLKIQPAKLEDSAVYLCASSPDRAGGQPQHFGDGTRLSIL.

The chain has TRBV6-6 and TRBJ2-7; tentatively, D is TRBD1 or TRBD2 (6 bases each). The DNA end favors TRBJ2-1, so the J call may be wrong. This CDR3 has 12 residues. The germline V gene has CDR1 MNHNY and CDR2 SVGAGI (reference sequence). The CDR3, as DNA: TGTGCCAGCAGGCGGGACAACTACGAGCAGTTCTTC. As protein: CASRRDNYEQFF.

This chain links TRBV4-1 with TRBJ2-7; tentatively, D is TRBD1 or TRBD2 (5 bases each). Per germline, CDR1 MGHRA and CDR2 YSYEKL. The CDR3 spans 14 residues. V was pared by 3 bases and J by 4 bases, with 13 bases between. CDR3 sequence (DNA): TGCGCCAGCAGCCACCTCGGGACCGGTTACGAGCAGTACTTC. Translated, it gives CASSHLGTGYEQYF.

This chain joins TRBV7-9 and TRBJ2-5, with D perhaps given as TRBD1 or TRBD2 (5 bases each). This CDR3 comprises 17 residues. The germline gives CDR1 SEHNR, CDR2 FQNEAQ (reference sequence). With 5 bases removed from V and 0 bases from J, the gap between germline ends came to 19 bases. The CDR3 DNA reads TGTGCCAGCAGCAAAGGAGCGGTCAGGGCGTACCAAGAGACCCAGTACTTC. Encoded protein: CASSKGAVRAYQETQYF. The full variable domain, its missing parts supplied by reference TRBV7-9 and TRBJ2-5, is DTGVSQNPRHKITKRGQNVTFRCDPISEHNRLYWYRQTLGQGPEFLTYFQNEAQLEKSRLLSDRFSAERPKGSFSTLEIQRTEQGDSAMYLCASSKGAVRAYQETQYFGPGTRLLVL.